Below are 10 T cell receptor beta chains sequenced from a single sample in a study of T cell changes during pregnancy in multiple sclerosis. Produced via immunoSEQ multiplex PCR; TCRdb's table is partial and in-frame only. The data hold roughly 40,000 clones, with approximately 94% observed a single time. The sample was peripheral blood, taken in the third trimester of pregnancy. These receptors were collected from a female donor with multiple sclerosis, enrolled in a pregnancy study.

The rearrangement links TRBV7-8 to TRBJ2-7, with 12 bases that match TRBD1. Germline V gene sequence: CDR1 SGHVS, CDR2 FQNEAQ. There are 17 residues in the CDR3. Trimming took 1 base from V and 6 from J; bases not matched to a gene: 10. The CDR3 bases are TGTGCCAGCAGCTTAGGTGGCGGGACAGGGGGCTCTCTCGAGCAGTACTTC. Protein sequence: CASSLGGGTGGSLEQYF.

J is TRBJ2-1 and V is TRBV27; TRBD2 matches at 7 bases. With 4 bases clipped from V and 9 bases from J, the junction kept 12 bases outside the gene matches. Germline V gene sequence: CDR1 MNHEY, CDR2 SMNVEV (reference sequence). The CDR3 spans 15 residues. DNA of the CDR3: TGTGCCAGCAGTTCCGAGGGAGCGGGAAGGGGTGAGCAGTTCTTC. Amino acids: CASSSEGAGRGEQFF.

The V gene is TRBV10-3, the J gene TRBJ1-5, with a tentative D call TRBD1 (5 bases). The V gene's germline CDR1 is ENHRY and CDR2 SYGVKD. Between the trimmed V and J ends, which lost 6 bases and 3 bases, there was a span of 12 bases. The CDR3 runs 14 residues. The CDR3 is CAIRPTEDNQPQHF. DNA for the CDR3: TGTGCCATCAGACCGACAGAGGACAATCAGCCCCAGCATTTT.

The chain recombines TRBV5-4 with TRBJ1-2; a possible D gene is TRBD1 (5 bases). The germline V and J ends were trimmed by 4 bases and 6 bases, with 7 bases remaining between them. The CDR3 has 11 amino acids. CDR1 SGHNT and CDR2 YYREEE come from the germline V gene (reference sequence). The CDR3 sequence: CASSTRDGYTF. CDR3 coding DNA: TGTGCCAGCAGCACCAGGGATGGCTACACCTTC.

V usage is TRBV19 and J usage is TRBJ2-1; 9 positions match TRBD2. V dropped 6 bases and J dropped 3; count of bases not matched to a gene: 6. Germline V CDR1 and CDR2: LNHDA, SQIVND (reference sequence). This CDR3 comprises 15 residues. This CDR3 is CASSHPAGGYNEQFF. The CDR3 nucleotides are TGTGCCAGTAGCCACCCAGCGGGGGGCTACAATGAGCAGTTCTTC.

This chain connects TRBV2 to TRBJ1-2; tentative D call: TRBD1 (5 bases). Looked up from germline, CDR1 is SNHLY and CDR2 is FYNNEI. The CDR3 is 13 residues long. V lost 7 bases, J lost 6 bases, and 15 bases lay in between. CDR3 amino acids: CASNREGSDGYTF. The CDR3 nucleotides read TGTGCCAGCAATAGGGAGGGGTCGGATGGCTACACCTTC.

The chain joins TRBV9 to TRBJ1-6; D possibly corresponds to TRBD1 (6 bases). V lost 0 bases and J 6 bases, leaving 13 bases between the germline ends. Germline V CDR1 and CDR2: SGDLS, YYNGEE. This CDR3 contains 16 residues. The CDR3 loop reads CASSVDPTGINSPLHF. CDR3 coding DNA: TGTGCCAGCAGCGTAGACCCCACAGGGATTAATTCACCCCTCCACTTT. The complete variable domain, with remaining parts taken from reference TRBV9 and TRBJ1-6, reads DSGVTQTPKHLITATGQRVTLRCSPRSGDLSVYWYQQSLDQGLQFLIQYYNGEERAKGNILERFSAQQFPDLHSELNLSSLELGDSALYFCASSVDPTGINSPLHFGNGTRLTVT.

The chain recombines TRBV28 with TRBJ2-7; TRBD1 matches at 9 bases. Per the germline V gene, CDR1 is MDHEN and CDR2 is SYDVKM. This CDR3 is built from 18 residues. V was clipped by 1 base and J by 6 bases; unmatched bases: 16. The CDR3 here is CASSLYNSGTGFGLEQYF. The CDR3 DNA reads as TGTGCCAGCAGTTTATACAACTCCGGGACAGGGTTCGGTCTCGAGCAGTACTTC. The full variable domain, with the rest looked up from reference TRBV28 and TRBJ2-7, is DVKVTQSSRYLVKRTGEKVFLECVQDMDHENMFWYRQDPGLGLRLIYFSYDVKMKEKGDIPEGYSVSREKKERFSLILESASTNQTSMYLCASSLYNSGTGFGLEQYFGPGTRLTVT.

The chain links TRBV6-5 to TRBJ2-7; a possible D gene is TRBD1 (6 bases). Trimming pared 6 bases from V and 7 bases from J, leaving 16 bases between. The CDR3 contains 13 residues. Germline lookup yields CDR1 MNHEY and CDR2 SVGAGI. The CDR3 DNA reads as TGTGCCAGCAGGGAGACAGGCCTAGGGGAGCAGTACTTC. Translating it yields CASRETGLGEQYF.

V gene TRBV6-5 combines with J gene TRBJ2-7; possible D gene TRBD1, 8 bases. The V gene's germline CDR1 is MNHEY and CDR2 SVGAGI. CDR3 length: 16 residues. Between the trimmed V and J ends, which lost 2 bases and 5 bases, there was a span of 19 bases. The CDR3 DNA is TGTGCCAGCAGTTACAGGGAGGGCAGGGGGCTCAACGAGCAGTACTTC. This encodes CASSYREGRGLNEQYF.